This T cell receptor (beta chain) was captured by sequencing in a study of molecular identifiers for immune sequencing clone quantification. The sorting of naive CD8 T cells used the CD8+CD4-CCR7+CD45RA+ phenotype. Germline CDR1 MNHNY, CDR2 SVGAGI (reference sequence). This CDR3 is 17 amino acids long. With 0 bases clipped from V and 7 bases from J, the junction kept 12 bases outside the gene matches. Preparation methods for the bulk TCR libraries were those previously described, with listed TCR primers. One entry per CDR3 protein, called by TCRdb with MiXCR from the PCR reads. The repertoire holds over 550,000 distinct CDR3 sequences, with over 25% as singletons. Only a few counts were recorded for this clonotype.

The TCR originated in a human donor in good health. Some libraries in this study had Jurkat cell RNA spiked in. Source material: naive CD8+ T cells from blood, with Jurkat cell RNA spiked in. As for subset: FACS-sorted CD8+CD4-CCR7+CD45RA+ naive T cells. The chain links TRBV6-6 to TRBJ1-5; 7 nucleotides match TRBD1. The DNA for the CDR3 is TGTGCCAGCAGTTACTCGTTTCCAGGGGGATTGGGCCAGCCCCAGCATTTT. This gives the protein CASSYSFPGGLGQPQHF.